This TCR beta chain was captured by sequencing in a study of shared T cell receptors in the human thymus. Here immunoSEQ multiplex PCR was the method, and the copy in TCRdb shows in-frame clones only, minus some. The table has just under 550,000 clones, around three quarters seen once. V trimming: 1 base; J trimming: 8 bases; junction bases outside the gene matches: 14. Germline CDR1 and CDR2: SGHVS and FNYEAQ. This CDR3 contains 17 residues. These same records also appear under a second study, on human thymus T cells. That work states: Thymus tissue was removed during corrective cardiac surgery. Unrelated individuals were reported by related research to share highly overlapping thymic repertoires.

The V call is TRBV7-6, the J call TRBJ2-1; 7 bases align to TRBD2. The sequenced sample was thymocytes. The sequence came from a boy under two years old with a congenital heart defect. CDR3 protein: CASSLGPAGVGFHEQFF. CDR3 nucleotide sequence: TGTGCCAGCAGCTTAGGGCCGGCGGGAGTAGGTTTCCATGAGCAGTTCTTC.